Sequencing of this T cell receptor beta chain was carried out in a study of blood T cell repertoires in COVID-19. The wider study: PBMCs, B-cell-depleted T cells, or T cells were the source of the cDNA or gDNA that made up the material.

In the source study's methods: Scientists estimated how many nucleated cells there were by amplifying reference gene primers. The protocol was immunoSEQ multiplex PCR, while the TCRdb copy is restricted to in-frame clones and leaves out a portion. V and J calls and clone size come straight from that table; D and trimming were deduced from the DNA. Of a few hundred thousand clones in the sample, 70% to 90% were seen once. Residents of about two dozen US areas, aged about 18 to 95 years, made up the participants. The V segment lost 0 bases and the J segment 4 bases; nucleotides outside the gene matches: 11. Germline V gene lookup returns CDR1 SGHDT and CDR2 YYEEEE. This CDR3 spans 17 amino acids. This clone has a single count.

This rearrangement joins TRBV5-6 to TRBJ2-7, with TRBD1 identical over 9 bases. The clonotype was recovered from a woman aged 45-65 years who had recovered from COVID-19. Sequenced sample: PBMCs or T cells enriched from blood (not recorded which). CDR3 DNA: TGTGCCAGCAGCTTGGGGTCCGAAGGGACAGGGTGGTACGAGCAGTACTTC. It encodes CASSLGSEGTGWYEQYF.